Listed below are T cell receptor beta chains from one sample, sequenced in a study of T cells in Graves' hyperthyroidism and ophthalmopathy. TCRdb recomputed calls from the multiplex PCR reads with MiXCR, one row per CDR3 protein. The sample yields 480,000 or so distinct CDR3 sequences, 46% seen once. The sequenced material came from peripheral blood or thyroid tissue (not recorded which). Receptors were obtained from an adult woman with Graves' disease, either hyperthyroidism or ophthalmopathy (not recorded which). CDR3s include the opening cysteine and the closing phenylalanine or tryptophan. The order of the fields is clone size, D gene, V gene, J gene, CDR3 DNA, CDR3 protein. D genes are given only for firm matches. Size is omitted from some rows. Given values are once, few, many or a class for expanded clones.

>many|TRBD1|TRBV9|TRBJ1-1
TGTGCCAGCAGCGTACTGACAGGGGGAGACGCTGAAGCTTTCTTT
CASSVLTGGDAEAFF
>few|-|TRBV10-3|TRBJ2-5
TGTGCCAGCAGTGAATTTGCAGGGGGCTCGACTGGACTAGGCAAAGGGACCCAGTACTTC
CASSEFAGGSTGLGKGTQYF
>few|-|TRBV15|TRBJ1-1
TGTGCCACCAGCAGATCTCAGGGCATGAACACTGAAGCTTTCTTT
CATSRSQGMNTEAFF
>-|-|TRBV2|TRBJ1-5
TGTGCCAGCAGTGAAGAGCAGGGAAATCAGCCCCAGCATTTT
CASSEEQGNQPQHF
>-|-|TRBV29-1|TRBJ1-1
TGCAGCGTTACGGAACAGGGTATGAACACTGAAGCTTTCTTT
CSVTEQGMNTEAFF
>-|-|TRBV7-9|TRBJ2-7
TGTGCCAGCAGTCATTCACGGGACGAGCAGTACTTC
CASSHSRDEQYF
>-|TRBD1|TRBV20-1|TRBJ1-2
TGCAGTGCCAACCGGGACAGCTATGGCTACACCTTC
CSANRDSYGYTF
>-|-|TRBV5-6|TRBJ1-1
TGTGCCAGCAGCTACAGGGAGGTAGCTTTCTTT
CASSYREVAFF
>-|-|TRBV10-3|TRBJ1-5
TGTGCCATCAGCCCCGGGCAATCCAATCAGCCCCAGCATTTT
CAISPGQSNQPQHF
>-|-|TRBV20-1|TRBJ1-1
TGCAGTGCTTCCCGGACGGTGAACACTGAAGCTTTCTTT
CSASRTVNTEAFF
>many|TRBD2|TRBV6-6|TRBJ2-7
TGTGCCAGCAGCTCCTTAGTTAGCGGGAGGAAGTACGAGCAGTACTTC
CASSSLVSGRKYEQYF
>-|-|TRBV7-8|TRBJ2-7
TGTGCCAGCAGCTTCGGCAGGGTAGGGTCCTACGAGCAGTACTTC
CASSFGRVGSYEQYF
>-|-|TRBV20-1|TRBJ1-5
TGCAGTGCTAAGCGGGGGACTCAGCCCCAGCATTTT
CSAKRGTQPQHF
>-|TRBD1|TRBV30|TRBJ1-2
TGTGCCTGGAGTCCCTACAGGGGCGTAGGCGGCTACACCTTC
CAWSPYRGVGGYTF
>-|-|TRBV2|TRBJ1-4
TGTGCCAGCAGTGAAACCGGAGACCTGTTTTTT
CASSETGDLFF